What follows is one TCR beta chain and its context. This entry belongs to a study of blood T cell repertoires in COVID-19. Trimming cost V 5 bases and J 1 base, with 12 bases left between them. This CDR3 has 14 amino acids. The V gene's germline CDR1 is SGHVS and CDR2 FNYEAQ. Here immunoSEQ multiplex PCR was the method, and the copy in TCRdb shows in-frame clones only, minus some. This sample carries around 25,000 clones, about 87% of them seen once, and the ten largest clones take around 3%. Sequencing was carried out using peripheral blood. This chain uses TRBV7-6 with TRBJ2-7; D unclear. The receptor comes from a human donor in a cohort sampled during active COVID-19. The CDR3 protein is CASSQMAQSYEQYF. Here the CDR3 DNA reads TGTGCCAGCAGCCAGATGGCACAGTCCTACGAGCAGTACTTC.